The source of this TCR beta chain is a study of beta chain features in type 1 diabetes. Broader study findings: Within patients, naive, central memory and Treg TCRB repertoires seemed more similar than within healthy donors. It was not settled here whether HLA type affects TCRB rearrangement. TCRB CDR3 length was moderately but significantly reduced in all four CD4+ subsets of Type 1 diabetes patients.

Isolated RNA was reverse transcribed in full, so expressed TCRB transcripts were sequenced. This table comes from immunoSEQ multiplex PCR, and its TCRdb copy is limited to in-frame clones, with some not included. Of 300,000 to 350,000 clones in the sample, roughly 12% were seen once. This clone was seen only a few times. The target antigen is unknown. Purity above 95% was achieved in all sorted populations. The clonotype was recovered from a woman under 30 with type 1 diabetes. Sequences were obtained from naive CD4+ T cells from blood.

CDR3 nucleotides: TGTGCCAGCGCCACGGGACAGGGTTACAATGAGCAGTTCTTC. This gives the protein CASATGQGYNEQFF. This chain connects TRBV19 to TRBJ2-1; TRBD1 aligns across 9 bases. The length of the CDR3 is 14 residues. Germline V lookup: CDR1 LNHDA, CDR2 SQIVND (reference sequence). The trim removed 9 bases at V and 4 bases at J, leaving 7 bases unmatched.